These 15 T cell receptor beta chains originate from one sample sequenced in a study of T cell changes during pregnancy in multiple sclerosis. Libraries were prepared by immunoSEQ multiplex PCR; TCRdb keeps only in-frame clonotypes and omits some of them. The data hold some 32,000 clones, with 90% observed a single time. The input for sequencing was CD8+ T cells from peripheral blood mononuclear cells, taken in the second trimester of pregnancy. The origin of the receptors is a female donor with multiple sclerosis, enrolled in a pregnancy study.

The chain employs TRBV27 and TRBJ1-1; D gene uncertain. CDR1 MNHEY and CDR2 SMNVEV come from the germline V gene (reference sequence). CDR3 length equals 12 residues. V was cut by 8 bases and J by 8 bases, with 15 bases left in between. The CDR3 DNA reads TGTGCCAGCGGACGCTGGAGACTAGAAGCTTTCTTT. Translation gives CASGRWRLEAFF.

This sequence joins TRBV6-5 and TRBJ2-7, with 10 bases lining up with TRBD1. Germline loops: CDR1 MNHEY, CDR2 SVGAGI. The trim removed 4 bases at V and 2 bases at J, leaving 5 bases unmatched. The CDR3 sequence is 15 residues long. CDR3 amino acids: CASSSGQGDPYEQYF. The CDR3 DNA reads as TGTGCCAGCAGTTCCGGACAGGGGGACCCCTACGAGCAGTACTTC.

This clone appeared a single time. V usage is TRBV11-3 and J usage is TRBJ2-7; D might be TRBD1 (6 bases). This CDR3 is built from 16 residues. Germline V gene sequence: CDR1 SGHNT, CDR2 YENEEA. The germline V and J ends were trimmed by 3 bases and 1 base, with 16 bases remaining between them. CDR3 bases: TGTGCCAGCAGCTTCAGATCAGGGGTGTTATCCTACGAGCAGTACTTC. This gives the protein CASSFRSGVLSYEQYF.

This clone was seen only once. This chain links TRBV2 with TRBJ2-1; 7 bases are a match to TRBD2. Germline-derived CDR1 and CDR2 are SNHLY and FYNNEI. After removal of 8 bases from V and 8 bases from J, the junction contained 9 bases not matched to a gene. The CDR3 spans 13 residues. The CDR3 region is CASLSGPLDEQFF. In DNA form, the CDR3 reads TGTGCCAGCCTTAGCGGGCCTTTGGATGAGCAGTTCTTC. Supplemented by reference TRBV2 and TRBJ2-1, the full variable domain reads EPEVTQTPSHQVTQMGQEVILRCVPISNHLYFYWYRQILGQKVEFLVSFYNNEISEKSEIFDDQFSVERPDGSNFTLKIRSTKLEDSAMYFCASLSGPLDEQFFGPGTRLTVL.

The rearrangement joins TRBV4-1 to TRBJ1-5; D ambiguous. The germline gives CDR1 MGHRA, CDR2 YSYEKL. V was shortened by 0 bases and J by 0 bases, with 9 bases between the two germline ends. This CDR3 is built from 16 residues. CDR3 residues: CASSQERGYSNQPQHF. As DNA, the CDR3 is TGCGCCAGCAGCCAAGAACGGGGATATAGCAATCAGCCCCAGCATTTT.

The chain recombines TRBV5-6 with TRBJ2-1, with 9 bases aligning to TRBD2. With 0 bases clipped from V and 6 bases from J, the junction kept 7 bases outside the gene matches. Germline V gives CDR1 SGHDT, CDR2 YYEEEE. The CDR3 contains 16 residues. The CDR3 DNA sequence: TGTGCCAGCAGCTTGGTGGGTAGCGGGAGTAGCAATGAGCAGTTCTTC. Its protein is CASSLVGSGSSNEQFF. The full variable domain, in which reference TRBV5-6 and TRBJ2-1 provide the parts outside the CDR3, is DAGVTQSPTHLIKTRGQQVTLRCSPKSGHDTVSWYQQALGQGPQFIFQYYEEEERQRGNFPDRFSGHQFPNYSSELNVNALLLGDSALYLCASSLVGSGSSNEQFFGPGTRLTVL.

The rearrangement links TRBV28 to TRBJ2-1; TRBD2 might be the D (5 bases). The CDR3 contains 17 residues. V was shortened by 5 bases and J by 3 bases, with 20 bases between the two germline ends. CDR1 and CDR2 (germline): MDHEN, SYDVKM. In nucleotides, the CDR3 is TGTGCCAGCAGTACCGCTGCTAGCCTCGATGACTACAATGAGCAGTTCTTC. This sequence encodes CASSTAASLDDYNEQFF. Combining the CDR3 with reference TRBV28 and TRBJ2-1 gives the whole variable domain DVKVTQSSRYLVKRTGEKVFLECVQDMDHENMFWYRQDPGLGLRLIYFSYDVKMKEKGDIPEGYSVSREKKERFSLILESASTNQTSMYLCASSTAASLDDYNEQFFGPGTRLTVL.

The chain combines TRBV30 with TRBJ2-7; TRBD2 aligns across 9 bases. Germline trimming cut 0 bases from V and 5 bases from J; bases unmatched to any gene: 5. This CDR3 has 14 amino acids. Germline loops: CDR1 GTSNPN, CDR2 SVGIG (reference sequence). The CDR3 DNA sequence: TGTGCCTGGAGTGTACTAGCGGGTGTCGACGAGCAGTACTTC. Its protein product is CAWSVLAGVDEQYF.

The chain is built from TRBV6-1 and TRBJ2-7, with 7 bases aligning to TRBD1. With 5 bases clipped from V and 0 bases from J, the junction kept 4 bases outside the gene matches. Per the germline V gene, CDR1 is MNHNS and CDR2 is SASEGT. The CDR3 extends over 14 amino acids. The CDR3 DNA sequence: TGTGCCAGCAGTACGTCAGGGGGCTCCTACGAGCAGTACTTC. Translating gives CASSTSGGSYEQYF.

This chain joins TRBV20-1 and TRBJ2-1, with 7 positions matching TRBD2. Germline CDR1 and CDR2: DFQATT and SNEGSKA (reference sequence). J was trimmed by 12 bases and V by 6 bases; bases with no gene match: 5. The CDR3 is made up of 10 amino acids. CDR3 protein: CSAPGGGQFF. As DNA, the CDR3 is TGCAGTGCGCCCGGCGGGGGGCAGTTCTTC.

Worth noting for this clone: The junction and the germline gene differ at one end; a read error may be behind it. The J gene is TRBJ2-7, the V gene TRBV28; tentative D call: TRBD1 (6 bases). CDR1 and CDR2 from the germline V gene are MDHEN and SYDVKM. The CDR3 runs to 17 residues. The CDR3 DNA follows: TGTGCCGGCAGTTCCCTCACCTCCACAGGGATTGAGGACGAGCAGTACTTC. Its translation: CAGSSLTSTGIEDEQYF.

CDR3 coding DNA: TGTGCCAGCAGTTTATACTCCACAGGGCCAAATTCACCCCTCCACTTT. It translates to CASSLYSTGPNSPLHF. The chain joins TRBV27 to TRBJ1-6, with a weak D call TRBD1 (6 bases). Germline assignment: CDR1 MNHEY and CDR2 SMNVEV (reference sequence). V was clipped by 1 base and J by 7 bases, with 14 bases between them. CDR3 size: 16 residues.

The chain uses TRBV27 and TRBJ1-2; no reliable D call. Germline V CDR1 and CDR2: MNHEY, SMNVEV (reference sequence). The CDR3 totals 12 residues. Trimming removed 6 bases from V and 7 bases from J, with 12 bases in between. The CDR3 region has the DNA TGTGCCAGCAGGGAGGATTTTGGTGGCTACACCTTC. Protein product: CASREDFGGYTF.

V and J are TRBV11-3 and TRBJ1-1, with TRBD1 identical over 8 bases. After removal of 0 bases from V and 4 bases from J, the junction contained 7 bases not matched to a gene. The CDR3 has 16 residues. CDR1 is SGHNT, CDR2 YENEEA, per germline. In DNA form, the CDR3 reads TGTGCCAGCAGCTTAGATCCTAGGACAGGGAGCACTGAAGCTTTCTTT. It yields the protein CASSLDPRTGSTEAFF.

The rearrangement links TRBV4-1 to TRBJ1-5, with a possible D match to TRBD1 (5 bases). Germline V CDR1 and CDR2: MGHRA, YSYEKL. This CDR3 spans 17 amino acids. V gave up 1 base and J gave up 0 bases, with 13 bases separating them. The CDR3 spells CASSQGWGDYSNQPQHF. The CDR3 DNA reads TGCGCCAGCAGCCAAGGGTGGGGGGATTATAGCAATCAGCCCCAGCATTTT.